One sample yielded the 3 T cell receptor beta chains listed below, sequenced in a study of pediatric ulcerative colitis. Using immunoSEQ multiplex PCR, the repertoire was profiled, and TCRdb retains in-frame clones only, with some absent. Altogether about 64,000 clones are present, 77% being singletons, with the ten largest covering 4% to 6.5%. Source material: blood. Every receptor here comes from a boy aged 10-17 years with moderate ulcerative colitis.

The chain joins TRBV5-1 to TRBJ2-1; the D call may be TRBD1 or TRBD2 (5 bases each). The CDR3 runs 10 residues. Trimming removed 7 bases from V and 12 bases from J, with 11 bases in between. Germline CDR1 SGHRS, CDR2 YFSETQ. CDR3 in DNA: TGCGCCAGCTCCGGGACGATGCAGTTCTTC. Residues: CASSGTMQFF.

V and J are TRBV5-1 and TRBJ1-1, with 8 bases lining up with TRBD1. The CDR3 consists of 15 residues. V was pared by 4 bases and J by 8 bases, with 13 bases of the junction left unmatched. Germline CDR1 is SGHRS and CDR2 is YFSETQ. The chain's CDR3 is CASSQTRQTGDEAFF. In DNA form, the CDR3 reads TGCGCCAGCAGCCAAACGCGACAGACAGGGGACGAAGCTTTCTTT.

The rearrangement links TRBV27 to TRBJ1-2; D gene ambiguous. V was cut by 5 bases and J by 4 bases, with 20 bases left in between. In germline, CDR1 is MNHEY, CDR2 SMNVEV (reference sequence). The length of the CDR3 is 16 residues. CDR3 coding DNA: TGTGCCAGCAGTCCGAACACCCACGGACGGCTCTATGGCTACACCTTC. It specifies CASSPNTHGRLYGYTF.